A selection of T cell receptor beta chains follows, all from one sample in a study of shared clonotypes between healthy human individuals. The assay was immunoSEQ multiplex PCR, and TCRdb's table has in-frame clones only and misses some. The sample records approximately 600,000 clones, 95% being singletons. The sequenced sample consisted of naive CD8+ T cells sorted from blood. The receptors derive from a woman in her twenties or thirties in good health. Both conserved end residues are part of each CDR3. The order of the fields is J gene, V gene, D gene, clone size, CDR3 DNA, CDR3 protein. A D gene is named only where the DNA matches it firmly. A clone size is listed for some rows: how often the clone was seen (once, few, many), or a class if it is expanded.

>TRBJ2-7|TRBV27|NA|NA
TGTGCCAGCAGTCCATCCTCTTGGGTTGAGCAGTACTTC
CASSPSSWVEQYF
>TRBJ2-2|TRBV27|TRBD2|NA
TGTGCCAGCAGTTTAGCGGGAGTACGGGAGCTGTTTTTT
CASSLAGVRELFF
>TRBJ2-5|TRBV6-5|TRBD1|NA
TGTGCCAGCAGTCCAGGACAGGAAGAGACCCAGTACTTC
CASSPGQEETQYF
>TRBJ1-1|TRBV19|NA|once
TGTGCCAGTAGTATTGGTGTAGGGAGCACTGAAGCTTTCTTT
CASSIGVGSTEAFF
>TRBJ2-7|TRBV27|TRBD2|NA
TGTGCCAGCAGTTTTGCTAGCGGGGCCTACGAGCAGTACTTC
CASSFASGAYEQYF
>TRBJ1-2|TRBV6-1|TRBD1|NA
TGTGCCAGCAGTGGGAGACAGGGCCGGGCTAACTATGGCTACACCTTC
CASSGRQGRANYGYTF
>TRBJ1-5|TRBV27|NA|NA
TGTGCCAGCAGCCAAGACAGGTATTTTCAGCCCCAGCATTTT
CASSQDRYFQPQHF
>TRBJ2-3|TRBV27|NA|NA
TGTGCCAGCAGTCCAACCTTTAGCACAGATACGCAGTATTTT
CASSPTFSTDTQYF
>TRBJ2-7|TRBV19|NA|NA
TGTGCCAGTAGTACTCTAGGGAGTACCTACGAGCAGTACTTC
CASSTLGSTYEQYF
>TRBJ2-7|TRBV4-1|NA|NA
TGCGCCAGCAGCCAATGGGTAGGTGGCGAGCAGTACTTC
CASSQWVGGEQYF
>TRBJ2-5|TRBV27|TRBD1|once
TGTGCCAGCAGTTCCGGGACAGGGGGCGCTGAGACCCAGTACTTC
CASSSGTGGAETQYF
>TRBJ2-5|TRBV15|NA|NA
TGTGCCACCAGCAAGGAGGGGAAAGAGACCCAGTACTTC
CATSKEGKETQYF
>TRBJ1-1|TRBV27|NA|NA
TGTGCCAGCTGGGGGGGACCGGGGACTGAAGCTTTCTTT
CASWGGPGTEAFF
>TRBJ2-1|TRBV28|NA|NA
TGTGCCAGCATCCTCCGGGGGAGTAGGCATTACAATGAGCAGTTCTTC
CASILRGSRHYNEQFF
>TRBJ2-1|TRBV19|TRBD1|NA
TGTGCCAGTAGCCCGGACAGGGAAAACAATGAGCAGTTCTTC
CASSPDRENNEQFF
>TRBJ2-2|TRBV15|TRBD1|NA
TGTGCCACCAGCATAACAGGGGGCACCGGGGAGCTGTTTTTT
CATSITGGTGELFF
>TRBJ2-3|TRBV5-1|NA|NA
TGCGCCAGCACCAGCACAGATACGCAGTATTTT
CASTSTDTQYF
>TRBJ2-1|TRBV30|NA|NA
TGTGCCTGGAGTGTAGTCCGGCCCAATGAGCAGTTCTTC
CAWSVVRPNEQFF
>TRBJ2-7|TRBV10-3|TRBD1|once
TGTGCCATCAGCACGGGGACAGGGACCCACGAGCAGTACTTC
CAISTGTGTHEQYF
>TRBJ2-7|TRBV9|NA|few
TGTGCCAGCAGCCCGAGGAGTTCCTACGAGCAGTACTTC
CASSPRSSYEQYF
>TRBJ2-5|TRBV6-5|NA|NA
TGTGCCAGCAGTTACTCGGCACTCCAAGAGACCCAGTACTTC
CASSYSALQETQYF
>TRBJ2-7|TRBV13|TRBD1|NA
TGTGCCAGCAGCTTAGAAATGGACAGGGGGCGTAAGCAGTACTTC
CASSLEMDRGRKQYF
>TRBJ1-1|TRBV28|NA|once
TGTGCCAGCAGTTTAGGTACTGTGGGGACTGAAGCTTTCTTT
CASSLGTVGTEAFF
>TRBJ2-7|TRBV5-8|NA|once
TGTGCCAGCAGCTTTCCCGGGACTGGGATGGACGAGCAGTACTTC
CASSFPGTGMDEQYF
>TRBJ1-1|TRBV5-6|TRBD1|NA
TGTGCCAGCAGCAGCGGGACAGGGGTGCTTACTTTCTTT
CASSSGTGVLTFF
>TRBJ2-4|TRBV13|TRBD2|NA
TGTGCCAGCAGCTCCCTAGCGGGAGGAGTCAAAAACATTCAGTACTTC
CASSSLAGGVKNIQYF
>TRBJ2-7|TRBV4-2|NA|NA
TGTGCCAGCAGCCATGGGGGGTCCCACGAGCAGTACTTC
CASSHGGSHEQYF
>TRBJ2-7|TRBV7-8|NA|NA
TGTGCCAGCAGCTTAAGGGAAGGCTGGGATTACGAGCAGTACTTC
CASSLREGWDYEQYF
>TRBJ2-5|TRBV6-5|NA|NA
TGTGCCAGCAGTACCGGGATCTTAGAGACCCAGTACTTC
CASSTGILETQYF
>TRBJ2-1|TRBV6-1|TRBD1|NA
TGTGCCAGCAAGGGACAGGAGTACAATGAGCAGTTCTTC
CASKGQEYNEQFF
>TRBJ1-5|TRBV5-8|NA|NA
TGTGCCAGCAGCTTTTTGAAGGGTTATCAGCCCCAGCATTTT
CASSFLKGYQPQHF
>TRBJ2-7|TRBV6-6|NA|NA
TGTGCCAGCAGTACTGGGGTGAACGAGCAGTACTTC
CASSTGVNEQYF
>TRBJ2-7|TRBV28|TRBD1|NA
TGTGCCAGCAGCCCCGGGACAGGGTACGAGCAGTACTTC
CASSPGTGYEQYF
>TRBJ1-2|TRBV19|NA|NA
TGTGCCAGTATTCCTTCTGAGGGGCTCTATGGCTACACCTTC
CASIPSEGLYGYTF
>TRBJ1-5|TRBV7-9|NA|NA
TGTGCCAGCAGCTCTGCAGGAACCAATCAGCCCCAGCATTTT
CASSSAGTNQPQHF
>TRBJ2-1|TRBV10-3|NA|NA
TGTGCCATCAGTGATGTCTCCTACAATGAGCAGTTCTTC
CAISDVSYNEQFF
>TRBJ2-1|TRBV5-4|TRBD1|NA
TGTGCCAGCAGCCCGGACAGGGGTTACAATGAGCAGTTCTTC
CASSPDRGYNEQFF
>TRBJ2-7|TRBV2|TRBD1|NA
TGTGCCAGCACCTATTTGGGACAGGGGACCCGAGAGCAGTACTTC
CASTYLGQGTREQYF
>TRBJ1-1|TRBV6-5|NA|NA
TGTGCCAGCAGCTATGTTGCTGGTGAAGCTTTCTTT
CASSYVAGEAFF
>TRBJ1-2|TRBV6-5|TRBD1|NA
TGTGCCAGCAGTTACACAGGGGAGGATGGCTACACCTTC
CASSYTGEDGYTF
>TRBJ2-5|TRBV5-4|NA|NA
TGTGCCAGCAGCTTAGGAGGTGTTGGAGAGACCCAGTACTTC
CASSLGGVGETQYF
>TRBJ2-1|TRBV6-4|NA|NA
TGTGCCAGCAGTTTGGGGTACGGCTCCTACAATGAGCAGTTCTTC
CASSLGYGSYNEQFF
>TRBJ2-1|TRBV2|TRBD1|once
TGTGCCAGCACGACCCCCGGGACAGACTCCTACAATGAGCAGTTCTTC
CASTTPGTDSYNEQFF
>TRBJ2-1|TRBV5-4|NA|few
TGTGCCAGCGGAGAGACCGATGAGCAGTTCTTC
CASGETDEQFF
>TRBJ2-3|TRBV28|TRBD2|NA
TGTGCCAGCAGTTTCGGGACTAGCGGGAGAGATACGCAGTATTTT
CASSFGTSGRDTQYF
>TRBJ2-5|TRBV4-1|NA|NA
TGCGCCAGCAGCCAAGGAGGTGGGGGGACCCAGTACTTC
CASSQGGGGTQYF
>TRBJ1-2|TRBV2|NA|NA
TGTGCCAGCAGTGAGGGCCATAACTATGGCTACACCTTC
CASSEGHNYGYTF
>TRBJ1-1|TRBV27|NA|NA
TGTGCCAGCAGTTTAAGGGGGGCGAACACTGAAGCTTTCTTT
CASSLRGANTEAFF
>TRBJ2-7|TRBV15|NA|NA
TGTGCCACCAGCCCGACTGAGGAATACGAGCAGTACTTC
CATSPTEEYEQYF